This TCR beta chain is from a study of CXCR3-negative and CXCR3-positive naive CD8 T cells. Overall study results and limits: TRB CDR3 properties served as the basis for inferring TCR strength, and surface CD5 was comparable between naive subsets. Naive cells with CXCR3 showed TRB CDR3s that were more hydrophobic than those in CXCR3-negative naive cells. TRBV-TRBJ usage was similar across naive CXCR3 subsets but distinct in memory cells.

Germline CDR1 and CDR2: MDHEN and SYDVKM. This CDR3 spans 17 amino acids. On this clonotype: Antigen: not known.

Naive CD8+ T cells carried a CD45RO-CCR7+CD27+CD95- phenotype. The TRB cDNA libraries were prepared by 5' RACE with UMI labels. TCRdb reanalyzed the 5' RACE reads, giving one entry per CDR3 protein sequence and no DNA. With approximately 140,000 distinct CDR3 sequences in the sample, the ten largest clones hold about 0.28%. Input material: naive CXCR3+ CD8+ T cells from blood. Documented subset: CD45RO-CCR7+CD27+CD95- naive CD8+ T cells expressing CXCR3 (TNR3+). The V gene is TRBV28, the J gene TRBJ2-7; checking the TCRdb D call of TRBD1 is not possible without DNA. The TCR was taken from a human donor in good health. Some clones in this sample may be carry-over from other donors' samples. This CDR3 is CASSGRDRQRLSYEQYF.